The T cell receptor beta chain described here comes from a study of CD8+CD57+ T cells in acquired aplastic anemia (dated 2018 in TCRdb). Regarding the study in general: A mean of roughly 2.9 ug of DNA, ranging from roughly 0.2 to 27.4 ug, was extracted from sorted CD4+ and CD8+ cells. CD8+CD57+ expansion was defined as frequency above the mean frequency observed in healthy subjects.

Remarks on this clonotype: The clone's antigen remains unknown. Per-nucleotide qualities are absent, and no much larger clonotype sits a single base away.

Profiling of TCR beta VDJ combinations and CDR3 sequences used genomic DNA as the template. An Illumina HiSeq 2000 was used for TCR repertoire sequencing. The published analysis was carried out like this. TRBV/TRBJ rearrangement plots, CDR3 size and DJ length profiles, and Simpson's diversity index were used to evaluate the repertoires. The most abundant DNA sequence in the deep sequencing data was taken as the immunodominant clone. CDR3 amino acid sequences were checked for sharing between subjects and were compared against published repertoires and the VDJdb database. TCRdb reprocessed the public reads (quality trimming at Q25 with fastp, clone calling with MiXCR) and kept in-frame beta chains. Rows merge per CDR3 protein into single entries with the most common DNA and genes. These V and J calls are TCRdb output, not the study's own analysis. Across this sample there are approximately 180,000 distinct CDR3 sequences, with nearly 65% seen only once. Together, the top ten hold under 55% of the sample.

The CDR3 numbers 16 residues from cysteine through phenylalanine. CDR3 DNA only is kept here, 48 bases in frame from base 1. Looking up the germline V gene yields CDR1 SGDLS and CDR2 YYNGEE. For this chain, trimming is 2 bases at the V end and 0 bases at the J end, and the number of junction bases without a gene match is 4. Patients chosen for sequencing had shown expansion of CD8+CD57+ cells by flow cytometry. Every patient had severe acquired aplastic anemia, diagnosed using the International Study of Aplastic Anemia and Agranulocytosis and Camitta criteria. Patients had received no therapy at the time of blood sampling. In this study, sorted CD4+ and CD8+ T cells from the blood of healthy subjects and of severe aplastic anemia patients had their TCR repertoires deep-sequenced. Patients were enrolled under clinicaltrials.gov protocols 00001620, 01623167, 00001397, 00071045, 00081523 and 00961064 in the USA. Ficoll-Paque density gradient centrifugation was used to isolate peripheral blood mononuclear cells. Before DNA was extracted, CD4+ and CD8+ T cells were sorted using either FACS or magnetic beads.

What the work shows at the level of the full study, not this receptor alone: Roughly 30 CD8+ CDR3 sequences were shared between patients and controls but appeared highly expressed in patients and within their immunodominant clones. CD8+ Simpson's diversity did not differ significantly between patients and healthy controls (P=0.060).

This sequence was found in a human donor with aplastic anemia. The material sequenced was sorted CD4+, CD8+, or CD8+CD57+ T cells (not recorded which) from PBMCs. The chain couples TRBV9 to TRBJ2-3, with TRBD2 matching 9 junction bases. At the DNA level, the sequence is TGTGCCAGCAGCGTCCTAGCGGGATTGAGCACAGATACGCAGTATTTT. Its translation is CASSVLAGLSTDTQYF.